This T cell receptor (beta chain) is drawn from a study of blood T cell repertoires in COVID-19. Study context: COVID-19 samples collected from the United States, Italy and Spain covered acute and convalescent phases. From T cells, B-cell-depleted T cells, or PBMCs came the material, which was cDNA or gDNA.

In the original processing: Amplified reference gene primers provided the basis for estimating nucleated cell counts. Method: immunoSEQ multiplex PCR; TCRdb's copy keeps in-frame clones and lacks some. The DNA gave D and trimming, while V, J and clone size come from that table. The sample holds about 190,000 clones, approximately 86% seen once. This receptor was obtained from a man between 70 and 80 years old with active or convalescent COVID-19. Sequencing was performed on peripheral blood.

CDR3 sequence reads: CASSKQGEVNQPQHF. The CDR3 coding sequence is TGTGCCAGCAGCAAACAGGGGGAAGTCAATCAGCCCCAGCATTTT. This chain links TRBV7-9 with TRBJ1-5, with 8 bases aligning to TRBD1. The germline CDR1 and CDR2 sequences are SEHNR and FQNEAQ (reference sequence). The CDR3 totals 15 residues. V was pared by 5 bases and J by 3 bases, with 6 bases of the junction left unmatched.